This T cell receptor beta chain derives from a study of T cells in women clearing cervical HPV infection. CDR1 and CDR2 from the germline V gene are DFQATT and SNEGSKA (reference sequence). The CDR3 has 14 residues. Trimming at V came to 1 base and at J to 5 bases, leaving 5 bases not matched to a gene. Assay used: immunoSEQ multiplex PCR; TCRdb lists only in-frame clones, some missing. This sample's table has 22,000 or so clones. Concerning this clone: The missing CDR3 end, 3 residues past where the read stops, is filled in from the germline J gene.

The sequenced material came from blood buffy coat. This clonotype was obtained from a woman between 18 and 70 years old with a cervical HPV16 infection that either progressed to CIN3+ or cleared (not recorded which). The chain couples TRBV20-1 to TRBJ2-1; 7 bases align to TRBD2. CDR3 DNA, as far as it was read: TGCAGTGCTAGAGTTGCGGGAGAAGACAATGAG. Its translation is CSARVAGEDNE. The CDR3 in full is CSARVAGEDNEQFF.